The TCR beta chain under discussion was sequenced for a study of Graves' ophthalmopathy and Graves' hyperthyroidism. Study-level information: Peripheral blood was gathered at first diagnosis, ahead of any treatment whatsoever.

For donors with ophthalmopathy, the disease showed moderate-to-severe activity, reached CAS ≥3 and NOSPECS ≥4, and had lasted under 3 months. RNA transcripts were the template, and TCR beta CDR3 regions were amplified from them. RT-PCR in the first round used HTBI primers; a second-round multiplex PCR followed. Via MiXCR, TCRdb re-called the multiplex PCR reads, giving one row per CDR3 protein. Among about 700,000 distinct CDR3 sequences listed, approximately 40% were seen once. Germline values: CDR1 LNHDA, CDR2 SQIVND (reference sequence). The length of the CDR3 is 14 residues. The ends lost 8 bases at V and 5 bases at J; junction bases unmatched: 8.

The receptor comes from an adult man with Graves' ophthalmopathy. The chain links TRBV19 to TRBJ1-4; 7 positions match TRBD1. The sample taken for sequencing was peripheral blood. CDR3 loop: CASGTTGQNEKLFF. The CDR3 region has the DNA TGTGCCAGTGGTACGACAGGGCAAAATGAAAAACTGTTTTTT.